This T cell receptor (beta chain) stems from a study of blood T cell repertoires in COVID-19. Profiling relied on immunoSEQ multiplex PCR, and the TCRdb table lists in-frame clones only, not all of them. The sample has about 250,000 clones; roughly 80% are singletons. Germline CDR1 reads SGHRS; CDR2 reads YFSETQ. Unmatched junction bases numbered 2, after V lost 3 bases and J lost 2 bases. The length of the CDR3 is 13 residues. The receptor was isolated from a man between 40 and 49 years old who had been exposed to COVID-19. The chain couples TRBV5-1 to TRBJ2-7; TRBD1 aligns across 7 bases. What was sequenced was PBMCs or T cells enriched from blood (not recorded which). The CDR3 DNA reads as TGCGCCAGCAGCTCGACAGGGCCCTACGAGCAGTACTTC. Residues: CASSSTGPYEQYF.